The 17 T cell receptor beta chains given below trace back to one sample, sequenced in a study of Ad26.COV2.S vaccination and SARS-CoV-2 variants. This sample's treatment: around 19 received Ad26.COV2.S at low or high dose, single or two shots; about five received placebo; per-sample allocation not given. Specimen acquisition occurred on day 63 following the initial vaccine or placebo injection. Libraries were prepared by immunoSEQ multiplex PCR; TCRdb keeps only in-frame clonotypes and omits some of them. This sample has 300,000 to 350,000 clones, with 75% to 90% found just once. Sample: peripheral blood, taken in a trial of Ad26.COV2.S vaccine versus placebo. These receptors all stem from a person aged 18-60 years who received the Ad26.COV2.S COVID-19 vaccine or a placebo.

The CDR3 loop is CASSSYIGQGYEQYF. The DNA for the CDR3 is TGTGCCAGCAGTTCATATATCGGACAGGGCTACGAGCAGTACTTC. The chain has TRBV6-2 or TRBV6-3 and TRBJ2-7; 8 nucleotides match TRBD1. The CDR3 consists of 15 residues. The J segment lost 3 bases and the V segment lost 4 bases, leaving 8 bases of the junction unmatched. Germline V lookup: CDR1 MNHEY, CDR2 SVGEGT.

The CDR3 region has the DNA TGTGCCAGCAGCTTAGAGGGGGCCGACAATGAGCAGTTCTTC. It codes for CASSLEGADNEQFF. The chain couples TRBV11-3 to TRBJ2-1; weak D call: TRBD1 (6 bases). The CDR3 length is 14 residues. CDR1 SGHNT and CDR2 YENEEA come from the germline V gene. The ends were cut back, 0 bases at V and 5 bases at J, with 8 bases in the middle.

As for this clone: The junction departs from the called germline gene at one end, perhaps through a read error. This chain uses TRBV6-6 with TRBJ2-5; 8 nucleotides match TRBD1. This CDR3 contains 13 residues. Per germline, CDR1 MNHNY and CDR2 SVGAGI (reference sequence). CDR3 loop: CASSKLGDRRTDF. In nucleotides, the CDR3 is TGTGCCAGCAGTAAACTAGGGGACAGGAGGACGGACTTC.

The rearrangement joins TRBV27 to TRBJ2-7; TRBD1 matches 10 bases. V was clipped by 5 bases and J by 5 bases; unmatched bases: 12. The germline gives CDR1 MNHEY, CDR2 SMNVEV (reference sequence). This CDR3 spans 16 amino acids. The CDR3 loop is CASSNRPGQGINEQYF. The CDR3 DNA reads TGTGCCAGCAGTAATAGGCCGGGACAGGGGATCAACGAGCAGTACTTC.

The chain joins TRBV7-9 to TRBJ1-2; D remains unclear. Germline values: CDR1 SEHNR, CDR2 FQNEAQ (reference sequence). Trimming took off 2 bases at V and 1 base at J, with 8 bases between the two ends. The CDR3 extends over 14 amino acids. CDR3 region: CASSLTADNYGYTF. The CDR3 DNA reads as TGTGCCAGCAGCTTAACAGCAGATAACTATGGCTACACCTTC.

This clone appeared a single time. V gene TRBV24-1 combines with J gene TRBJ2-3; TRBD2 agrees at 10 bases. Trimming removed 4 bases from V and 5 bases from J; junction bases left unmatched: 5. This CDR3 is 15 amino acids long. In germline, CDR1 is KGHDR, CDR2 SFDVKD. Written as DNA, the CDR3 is TGTGCCACCAGTGACGGGACTAGCGAGGGAGATACGCAGTATTTT. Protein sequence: CATSDGTSEGDTQYF.

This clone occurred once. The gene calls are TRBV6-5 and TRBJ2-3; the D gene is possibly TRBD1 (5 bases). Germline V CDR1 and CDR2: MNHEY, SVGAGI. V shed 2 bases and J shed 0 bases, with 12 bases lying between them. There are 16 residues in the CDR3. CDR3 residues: CASSYDSPPSTDTQYF. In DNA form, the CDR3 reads TGTGCCAGCAGTTACGACAGCCCTCCTAGCACAGATACGCAGTATTTT.

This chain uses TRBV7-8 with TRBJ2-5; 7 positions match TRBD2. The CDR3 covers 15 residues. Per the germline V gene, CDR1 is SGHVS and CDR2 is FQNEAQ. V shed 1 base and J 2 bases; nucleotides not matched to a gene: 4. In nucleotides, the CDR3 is TGTGCCAGCAGCTTAGATGGCGGGGGACAAGAGACCCAGTACTTC. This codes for CASSLDGGGQETQYF.

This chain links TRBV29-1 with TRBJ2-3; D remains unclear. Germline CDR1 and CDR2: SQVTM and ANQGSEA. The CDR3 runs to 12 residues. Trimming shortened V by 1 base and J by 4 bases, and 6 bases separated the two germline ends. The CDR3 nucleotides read TGCAGCGTTGAAGGAATATCAGATACGCAGTATTTT. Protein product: CSVEGISDTQYF.

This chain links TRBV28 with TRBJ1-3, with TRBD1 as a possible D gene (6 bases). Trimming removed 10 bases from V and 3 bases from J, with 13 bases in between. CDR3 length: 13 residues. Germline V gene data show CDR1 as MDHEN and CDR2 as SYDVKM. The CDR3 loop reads CATTRTDGNTIYF. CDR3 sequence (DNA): TGTGCCACCACCAGGACAGATGGAAACACCATATATTTT.

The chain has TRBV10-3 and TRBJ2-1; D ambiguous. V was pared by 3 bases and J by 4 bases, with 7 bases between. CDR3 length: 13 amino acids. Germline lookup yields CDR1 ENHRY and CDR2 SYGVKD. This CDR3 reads CAISELVYNEQFF. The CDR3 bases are TGTGCCATCAGTGAACTGGTGTACAATGAGCAGTTCTTC.

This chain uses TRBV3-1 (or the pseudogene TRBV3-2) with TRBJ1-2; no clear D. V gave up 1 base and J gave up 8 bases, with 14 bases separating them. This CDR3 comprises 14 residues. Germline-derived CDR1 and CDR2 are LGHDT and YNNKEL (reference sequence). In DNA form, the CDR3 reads TGTGCCAGCAGCCAAGGATTAGGAGTGGGAGGCTACACCTTC. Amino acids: CASSQGLGVGGYTF.

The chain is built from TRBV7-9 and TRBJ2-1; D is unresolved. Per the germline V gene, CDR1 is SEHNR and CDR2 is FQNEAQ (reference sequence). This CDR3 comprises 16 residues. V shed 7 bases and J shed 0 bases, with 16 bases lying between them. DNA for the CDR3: TGTGCCAGCAACGATCCTGACATAAGCTCCTACAATGAGCAGTTCTTC. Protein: CASNDPDISSYNEQFF. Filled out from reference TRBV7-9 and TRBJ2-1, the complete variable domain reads DTGVSQNPRHKITKRGQNVTFRCDPISEHNRLYWYRQTLGQGPEFLTYFQNEAQLEKSRLLSDRFSAERPKGSFSTLEIQRTEQGDSAMYLCASNDPDISSYNEQFFGPGTRLTVL.

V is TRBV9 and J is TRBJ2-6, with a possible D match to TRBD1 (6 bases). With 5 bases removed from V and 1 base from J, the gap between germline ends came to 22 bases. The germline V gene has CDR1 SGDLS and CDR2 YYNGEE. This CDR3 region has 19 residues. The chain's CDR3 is CASSDALQGIASGANVLTF. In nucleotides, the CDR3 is TGTGCCAGCAGTGACGCCCTACAGGGAATTGCTTCTGGGGCCAACGTCCTGACTTTC.

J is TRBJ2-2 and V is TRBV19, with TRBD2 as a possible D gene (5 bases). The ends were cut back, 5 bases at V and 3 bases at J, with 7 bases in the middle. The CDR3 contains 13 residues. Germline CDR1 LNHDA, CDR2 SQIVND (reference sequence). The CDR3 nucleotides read TGTGCCAGTAGTCCCGGGGACACCGGGGAGCTGTTTTTT. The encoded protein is CASSPGDTGELFF.

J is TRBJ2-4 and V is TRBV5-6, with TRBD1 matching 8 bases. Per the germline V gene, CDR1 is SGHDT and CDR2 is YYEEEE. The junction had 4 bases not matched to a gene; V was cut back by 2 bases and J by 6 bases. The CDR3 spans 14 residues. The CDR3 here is CASSFLTGVNIQYF. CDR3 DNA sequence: TGTGCCAGCAGCTTTCTGACAGGGGTAAACATTCAGTACTTC.

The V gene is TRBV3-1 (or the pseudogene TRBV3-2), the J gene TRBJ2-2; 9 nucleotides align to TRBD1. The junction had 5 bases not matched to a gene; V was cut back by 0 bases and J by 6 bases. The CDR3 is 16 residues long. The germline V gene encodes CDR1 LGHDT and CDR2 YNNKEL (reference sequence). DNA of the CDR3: TGTGCCAGCAGCCAAGATCTGGGGACAGGGTCCGGGGAGCTGTTTTTT. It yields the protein CASSQDLGTGSGELFF.